The rows below give T cell receptor beta chains drawn from one sample of a study of OX40 agonist ivuxolimab in advanced cancers. TCRdb's copy holds only in-frame clones and misses some; the assay was immunoSEQ multiplex PCR. The sample consists of about 35,000 clones, approximately 90% of them appearing once. Sequencing was performed on CD4+ or CD8+ T cells sorted from blood, taken in a trial of the OX40 agonist ivuxolimab. The source of these receptors is an adult with an advanced solid tumor such as melanoma, head and neck, liver or kidney cancer. CDR3s include the opening cysteine and the closing phenylalanine or tryptophan. Each record gives: CDR3 length, V gene, CDR3 protein.

cdr3_length: 14; v_call: TRBV6-5; cdr3_aa: CASSYSSYNTEAFF
cdr3_length: 13; v_call: TRBV19; cdr3_aa: CASSAGETYEQYF
cdr3_length: 13; v_call: TRBV29-1; cdr3_aa: CSVVRQGGYEQYF
cdr3_length: 14; v_call: TRBV6-6; cdr3_aa: CASSYSGDRGEQYF
cdr3_length: 16; v_call: TRBV12-2; cdr3_aa: CASRLGGCYSNQPQHF
cdr3_length: 17; v_call: TRBV7-9; cdr3_aa: CASSLGIGLADLGAQYF
cdr3_length: 15; v_call: TRBV4-2; cdr3_aa: CASSQEGTALYEQYF
cdr3_length: 14; v_call: TRBV6-5; cdr3_aa: CASSGGQGSYEQYF
cdr3_length: 13; v_call: TRBV6-8; cdr3_aa: CASRTDGTSGYTF
cdr3_length: 15; v_call: TRBV13; cdr3_aa: CASSTTSGRVDEQFF
cdr3_length: 15; v_call: TRBV27; cdr3_aa: CASSLRGRYTDTQYF
cdr3_length: 16; v_call: TRBV10-1; cdr3_aa: CASSESRGPDQETQYF
cdr3_length: 12; v_call: TRBV5-4; cdr3_aa: CASSLYTDTQYF
cdr3_length: 14; v_call: TRBV25-1; cdr3_aa: CASSVGSGRHEQFF
cdr3_length: 13; v_call: TRBV29-1; cdr3_aa: CSVEGLTSYEQYF
cdr3_length: 15; v_call: TRBV7-3; cdr3_aa: CASSLTGGVTDTQYF
cdr3_length: 14; v_call: TRBV25-1; cdr3_aa: CASSDWQNNSPLHF
cdr3_length: 16; v_call: TRBV5-4; cdr3_aa: CASSSDTGGPDEKLFF
cdr3_length: 13; v_call: TRBV10-3; cdr3_aa: CAIKDGDYYEQYF
cdr3_length: 14; v_call: TRBV19; cdr3_aa: CASTPYQGYNEQFF
cdr3_length: 11; v_call: TRBV25-1; cdr3_aa: CASSLSYEQYF
cdr3_length: 19; v_call: TRBV19; cdr3_aa: CASSTLLTEPHATNEKLFF
cdr3_length: 14; v_call: TRBV7-2; cdr3_aa: CASGLAGAPHEQFF
cdr3_length: 15; v_call: TRBV28; cdr3_aa: CASSSRTGVVDTQYF
cdr3_length: 17; v_call: TRBV9; cdr3_aa: CASSGTGDPPGPETQYF
cdr3_length: 15; v_call: TRBV7-9; cdr3_aa: CASRPDRLDQETQYF
cdr3_length: 14; v_call: TRBV27; cdr3_aa: CASSYGQGVNEQYF
cdr3_length: 14; v_call: TRBV7-9; cdr3_aa: CASSPGPYNEKLFF